The 25 T cell receptor beta chains below all came from one sample that was sequenced in a study of PD-1 blockade in classical Hodgkin lymphoma. Assay used: immunoSEQ multiplex PCR; TCRdb lists only in-frame clones, some missing. This table has about 19,000 clones, around 80% appearing once. The time point is: cycle 4 day 1 (C4D1), after 6 weeks of nivolumab. Each of the patients experienced relapse following autologous stem cell transplantation, and their brentuximab vedotin exposure differed. The source was peripheral blood mononuclear cells (PBMCs), collected before the fourth cycle of nivolumab. The receptors derive from a human donor with classical Hodgkin lymphoma.

V and J are TRBV18 and TRBJ1-1; TRBD1 agrees at 8 bases. With V trimmed by 3 bases and J by 0 bases, 12 bases remained unmatched. Germline values: CDR1 KGHSH, CDR2 LQKENI. This CDR3 is built from 18 residues. In DNA form, the CDR3 reads TGTGCCAGCTCACCCGATCAGGGGGCGCGGAGGATGAACACTGAAGCTTTCTTT. Protein: CASSPDQGARRMNTEAFF. The full variable domain, its missing parts supplied by reference TRBV18 and TRBJ1-1, is NAGVMQNPRHLVRRRGQEARLRCSPMKGHSHVYWYRQLPEEGLKFMVYLQKENIIDESGMPKERFSAEFPKEGPSILRIQQVVRGDSAAYFCASSPDQGARRMNTEAFFGQGTRLTVV.

The rearrangement joins TRBV5-1 to TRBJ2-7; maybe TRBD1 (6 bases). The ends were cut back, 7 bases at V and 6 bases at J, with 26 bases in the middle. Germline-derived CDR1 and CDR2 are SGHRS and YFSETQ. The CDR3 spans 16 residues. Here the CDR3 reads CASQRYPGDLYLEQYV. The CDR3 DNA is TGCGCCAGCCAGCGGTACCCAGGGGACCTATATCTCGAGCAGTACGTC.

The chain carries TRBV5-1 and TRBJ2-1, with TRBD1 matching 8 bases. The V and J ends lost 4 bases and 0 bases, in that order; junction bases with no gene match: 3. The CDR3 totals 15 residues. CDR1 and CDR2 from the germline V gene are SGHRS and YFSETQ. CDR3 DNA: TGCGCCAGCAGCCAGACAGGGGCCTCCTACAATGAGCAGTTCTTC. Protein product: CASSQTGASYNEQFF.

CDR3 bases: TGTGCCAGCAGTGAAGGACTAGTACGGATGTACATTCAGTACTTC. Translated: CASSEGLVRMYIQYF. The chain is built from TRBV6-1 and TRBJ2-4, with D possibly matching TRBD2 (6 bases). The CDR3 covers 15 residues. Germline CDR1 is MNHNS and CDR2 is SASEGT. The V gene lost 1 base and the J gene lost 8 bases, with 15 bases spanning the gap.

This chain joins TRBV6-5 and TRBJ1-4; D not resolved. V lost 6 bases and J lost 7, with 18 bases in between. CDR1 and CDR2 from the germline V gene are MNHEY and SVGAGI. The length of the CDR3 is 15 residues. CDR3 sequence reads: CASSPQPGVSEKLFF. CDR3 coding DNA: TGTGCCAGCAGCCCGCAGCCTGGGGTTTCTGAAAAACTGTTTTTT.

The rearrangement uses TRBV29-1 and TRBJ2-1; possibly TRBD2 for D (6 bases). Germline V lookup: CDR1 SQVTM, CDR2 ANQGSEA. V gave up 6 bases and J gave up 0 bases, with 15 bases separating them. The CDR3 loop spans 15 amino acids. CDR3: CSVEEGRSSYNEQFF. Written as DNA, the CDR3 is TGCAGCGTCGAGGAGGGCCGGAGCTCCTACAATGAGCAGTTCTTC.

V usage is TRBV11-2 and J usage is TRBJ2-7, with TRBD1 identical over 7 bases. CDR3 length: 13 amino acids. The germline V gene has CDR1 SGHAT and CDR2 FQNNGV. Losses at the gene ends were 5 bases for V and 2 bases for J; bases not matched to a gene: 3. The CDR3 DNA reads as TGTGCCAGCAGCCTGGGGACAGCCTACGAGCAGTACTTC. This sequence encodes CASSLGTAYEQYF.

The chain employs TRBV4-1 and TRBJ2-1; no clear D. This CDR3 has 16 residues. The V and J ends lost 0 bases and 0 bases respectively, with 9 bases between them. The germline CDR1 and CDR2 sequences are MGHRA and YSYEKL. The CDR3 DNA follows: TGCGCCAGCAGCCAAGATGTGGGATACTCCTACAATGAGCAGTTCTTC. This translates into CASSQDVGYSYNEQFF.

The chain employs TRBV29-1 and TRBJ2-3; TRBD1 matches at 8 bases. V was clipped by 6 bases and J by 4 bases; unmatched bases: 3. Germline CDR1 and CDR2: SQVTM and ANQGSEA. CDR3 length: 12 residues. The chain's CDR3 is CSVVQGADTQYF. The CDR3 coding sequence is TGCAGCGTCGTACAGGGGGCAGATACGCAGTATTTT.

This chain joins TRBV11-2 and TRBJ2-4, with D maybe TRBD2 (6 bases). In germline, CDR1 is SGHAT, CDR2 FQNNGV. Trimming left V 1 base short and J 4 bases short, with 14 bases between. CDR3 length: 16 residues. The DNA for the CDR3 is TGTGCCAGCAGCTTAGTGGCGGGATGGAGGAAAAACATTCAGTACTTC. It encodes CASSLVAGWRKNIQYF.

This clone showed up just a few times. The chain combines TRBV2 with TRBJ2-7; no clear D. The CDR3 sequence is 11 residues long. Between the trimmed V and J ends, which lost 4 bases and 7 bases, there was a span of 8 bases. CDR1 and CDR2 from the germline V gene are SNHLY and FYNNEI. The CDR3 coding sequence is TGTGCCAGCAGTGTAGAAGTAGAGCAGTACGTC. Its protein is CASSVEVEQYV.

This clone was seen only once. The chain couples TRBV5-6 to TRBJ1-2; TRBD1 agrees at 7 bases. V lost 0 bases and J lost 5; bases outside the gene matches: 7. CDR1 is SGHDT and CDR2 is YYEEEE in the germline V gene. The CDR3 has 15 amino acids. CDR3 protein: CASSLAVGGGYGYTF. The CDR3 DNA reads TGTGCCAGCAGCTTGGCCGTAGGGGGCGGATATGGCTACACCTTC.

V is TRBV25-1 and J is TRBJ1-1, with TRBD1 as a possible D gene (5 bases). The CDR3 contains 15 residues. Per germline, CDR1 MGHDK and CDR2 SYGVNS. The V and J ends lost 7 bases and 1 base respectively, with 16 bases between them. The CDR3 DNA sequence: TGTGCCAGCACGAACGACAGAGTAGGGAACACTGAAGCTTTCTTT. Translated: CASTNDRVGNTEAFF.

The rearrangement uses TRBV2 and TRBJ2-7, with D perhaps matching TRBD1 (6 bases). The CDR3 totals 11 residues. The germline V gene has CDR1 SNHLY and CDR2 FYNNEI. V was clipped by 4 bases and J by 7 bases, with 8 bases between them. The CDR3 protein is CASSVRGEQYV. Here the CDR3 DNA reads TGTGCCAGCAGTGTCAGGGGTGAGCAGTACGTC.

Notes on this clone: An end of the junction does not agree with germline; a read error may underlie this. The rearrangement uses TRBV5-1 and TRBJ2-1; D is possibly TRBD1 or TRBD2 (5 bases each). The germline V gene encodes CDR1 SGHRS and CDR2 YFSETQ. The CDR3 totals 16 residues. CDR3 sequence reads: CASNLGVRLAVNEQFF. CDR3 nucleotides: TGCGCCAGCAACTTGGGGGTTCGACTGGCGGTAAATGAGCAGTTCTTC.

The gene calls are TRBV6-4 and TRBJ2-2; no definite D call. The CDR3 spans 13 residues. The germline V and J ends were trimmed by 4 bases and 6 bases, with 9 bases remaining between them. From germline, CDR1 is MRHNA and CDR2 SNTAGT. The CDR3 loop reads CASSATDAGELFF. CDR3 nucleotide sequence: TGTGCCAGCAGTGCCACGGACGCCGGGGAGCTGTTTTTT.

The V call is TRBV5-1, the J call TRBJ1-1; 9 bases line up with TRBD1. In germline, CDR1 is SGHRS, CDR2 YFSETQ. The CDR3 is 15 amino acids. The ends lost 4 bases at V and 1 base at J; junction bases unmatched: 5. The CDR3 bases are TGCGCCAGCAGCGGGACAGGGTGGGGGAACACTGAAGCTTTCTTT. Translation gives CASSGTGWGNTEAFF.

The V call is TRBV6-1, the J call TRBJ2-7; 11 bases are a match to TRBD2. J was trimmed by 5 bases and V by 2 bases; bases with no gene match: 5. Germline values: CDR1 MNHNS, CDR2 SASEGT. CDR3 size: 15 residues. CDR3 bases: TGTGCCAGCAGTGAAATAGCGGGAGGGGTTCACGAGCAGTACTTC. This encodes CASSEIAGGVHEQYF.

The genes are TRBV5-4 and TRBJ2-5, with D hard to call. Germline CDR1 is SGHNT and CDR2 is YYREEE (reference sequence). CDR3 size: 12 residues. V was clipped by 4 bases and J by 2 bases, with 6 bases between them. CDR3 loop: CASSRIQETQYF. The CDR3 DNA sequence: TGTGCCAGCAGCCGTATTCAAGAGACCCAGTACTTC.

The V call is TRBV9, the J call TRBJ1-6; 7 nucleotides agree with TRBD1. V gave up 4 bases and J gave up 2 bases; unmatched junction bases: 3. The germline V gene has CDR1 SGDLS and CDR2 YYNGEE. The CDR3 spans 15 residues. The CDR3 here is CASSTGTAYNSPLHF. The CDR3 DNA reads as TGTGCCAGCAGCACCGGGACAGCCTATAATTCACCCCTCCACTTT.

The chain joins TRBV2 to TRBJ2-5; no definite D call. The germline V and J ends were trimmed by 3 bases and 7 bases, with 12 bases remaining between them. Germline V CDR1 and CDR2: SNHLY, FYNNEI. The CDR3 runs to 13 residues. The CDR3: CASSDPLPWTQYF. CDR3 in DNA: TGTGCCAGCAGTGACCCCCTCCCCTGGACCCAGTACTTC.

This chain connects TRBV6-6 to TRBJ2-5; 8 nucleotides agree with TRBD2. CDR1 and CDR2 from the germline V gene are MNHNY and SVGAGI (reference sequence). Germline trimming cut 7 bases from V and 5 bases from J; bases unmatched to any gene: 6. The CDR3 contains 13 residues. CDR3: CASIGASGETQYF. The CDR3 nucleotides are TGTGCCAGCATCGGGGCTAGCGGGGAGACCCAGTACTTC.

The gene calls are TRBV5-1 and TRBJ2-6, with D maybe TRBD2 (5 bases). The CDR3 contains 17 residues. Germline CDR1 is SGHRS and CDR2 is YFSETQ. Trimming removed 3 bases at V and 0 bases at J, with 13 bases between. CDR3 nucleotides: TGCGCCAGCAGCTCCAGCGGAGCTAGCTCTGGGGCCAACGTCCTGACTTTC. Protein sequence: CASSSSGASSGANVLTF.

This chain joins TRBV19 and TRBJ1-5; weak D call: TRBD1 (5 bases). V was shortened by 3 bases and J by 0 bases, with 15 bases between the two germline ends. The CDR3 sequence is 17 residues long. Germline CDR1 reads LNHDA; CDR2 reads SQIVND (reference sequence). CDR3 coding DNA: TGTGCCAGTAGTATGGCCGGGGCAGGGCATAGCAATCAGCCCCAGCATTTT. This sequence encodes CASSMAGAGHSNQPQHF.

This clone was observed once. The genes are TRBV20-1 and TRBJ2-3; no clear D. Trimming cost V 5 bases and J 6 bases, with 6 bases left between them. The germline gives CDR1 DFQATT, CDR2 SNEGSKA (reference sequence). This CDR3 is built from 10 residues. The CDR3 protein is CSAWPDTQYF. The CDR3 DNA follows: TGCAGTGCTTGGCCTGATACGCAGTATTTT.